These 4 T cell receptor beta chains came from one sample sequenced in a study of control samples from healthy donors and cancer patients. The method was immunoSEQ multiplex PCR; TCRdb's version includes in-frame clones alone and lacks a portion of them. The data hold fewer than 150,000 clones, with approximately 90% observed a single time. The sequenced sample was blood. These receptor sequences come from a woman between 18 and 30 years old in good health.

The rearrangement links TRBV7-9 to TRBJ2-7; TRBD1 matches 7 bases. The germline V gene encodes CDR1 SEHNR and CDR2 FQNEAQ (reference sequence). The CDR3 covers 15 residues. V dropped 3 bases and J dropped 5; count of bases not matched to a gene: 10. The chain's CDR3 is CASSLNSNRGNEQYF. The CDR3, as DNA: TGTGCCAGCAGCTTGAATAGTAACAGGGGAAACGAGCAGTACTTC.

The chain recombines TRBV30 with TRBJ1-3, with D unresolved. The CDR3 spans 14 residues. Germline CDR1 GTSNPN, CDR2 SVGIG (reference sequence). The V end lost 4 bases, the J end lost 3 bases, and 13 bases lay between the germline ends. Here the CDR3 reads CAWNGEMVGNTIYF. The CDR3 DNA sequence: TGTGCCTGGAACGGGGAAATGGTTGGAAACACCATATATTTT. The variable domain in full, completed from reference TRBV30 and TRBJ1-3, reads SQTIHQWPATLVQPVGSPLSLECTVEGTSNPNLYWYRQAAGRGLQLLFYSVGIGQISSEVPQNLSASRPQDRQFILSSKKLLLSDSGFYLCAWNGEMVGNTIYFGEGSWLTVV.

The V and J genes are TRBV6-1 and TRBJ2-5; 7 nucleotides match TRBD1. There are 16 residues in the CDR3. Trimming cost V 0 bases and J 2 bases; bases outside gene matches: 6. The germline gives CDR1 MNHNS, CDR2 SASEGT. CDR3 sequence: CASSEAKTGLQETQYF. The CDR3 nucleotides read TGTGCCAGCAGTGAAGCTAAGACAGGGCTGCAAGAGACCCAGTACTTC.

This rearrangement joins TRBV5-6 to TRBJ2-3; 11 bases align to TRBD2. The CDR3 extends over 15 amino acids. J was trimmed by 5 bases and V by 0 bases; bases with no gene match: 2. CDR1 SGHDT and CDR2 YYEEEE come from the germline V gene. The CDR3 coding sequence is TGTGCCAGCAGCTTGGGTAGCGGGGGGGAAGATACGCAGTATTTT. This gives the protein CASSLGSGGEDTQYF.